This TCR beta chain comes out of a study of T cell responses to AZD1222 COVID-19 vaccine. Assay: immunoSEQ multiplex PCR; the TCRdb copy retains only in-frame clones and omits some. The data contain more than 150,000 clones, about 90% of them seen just once; the ten biggest clones take up 5% to 7%. Overall study findings and caveats: Of spike-specific TCRs, nearly half reportedly target regions left unmutated in variants. Just a handful of AZD1222 recipients were seropositive at baseline. Most donors were white British, females outnumbered males, and clonal diversity was possibly underestimated. It was only after the peak T cell response that any repertoires were sampled.

Concerning this clone itself: The target antigen is unknown.

Germline V gives CDR1 MNHEY, CDR2 SVGAGI. Trimming at V came to 2 bases and at J to 3 bases, leaving 1 base not matched to a gene. The CDR3 runs to 14 residues. The chain is built from TRBV6-5 and TRBJ1-2, with TRBD1 matching 9 bases. This receptor was obtained from an adult in good health. The starting material was peripheral blood, obtained on day 0 of AZD1222 vaccination. DNA for the CDR3: TGTGCCAGCAGTTACGACAGGGGGGACTATGGCTACACCTTC. Translated, it gives CASSYDRGDYGYTF.